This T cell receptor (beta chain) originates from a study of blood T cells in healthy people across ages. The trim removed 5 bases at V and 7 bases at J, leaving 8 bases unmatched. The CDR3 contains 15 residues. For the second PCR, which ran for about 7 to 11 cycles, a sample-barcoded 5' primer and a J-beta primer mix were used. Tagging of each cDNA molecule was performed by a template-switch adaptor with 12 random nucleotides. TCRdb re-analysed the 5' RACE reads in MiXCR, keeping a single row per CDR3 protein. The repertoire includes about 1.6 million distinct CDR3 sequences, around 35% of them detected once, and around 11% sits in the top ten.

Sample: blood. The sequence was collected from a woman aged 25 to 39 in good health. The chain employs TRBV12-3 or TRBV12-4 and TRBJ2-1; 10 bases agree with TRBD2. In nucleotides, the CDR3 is TGTGCCAGCAGTCAACGAGCGGGGGGGCTAAATGAGCAGTTCTTC. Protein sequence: CASSQRAGGLNEQFF.